Below, one T cell receptor beta chain is given with its context. This sample is part of a study of blood T cell repertoires in COVID-19. Germline V lookup: CDR1 MNHNS, CDR2 SASEGT. The CDR3 has 18 residues. With 4 bases clipped from V and 2 bases from J, the junction kept 15 bases outside the gene matches. As originally analysed: Estimates of nucleated cell counts were drawn from the amplification of reference gene primers. Sequencing used immunoSEQ multiplex PCR; TCRdb keeps in-frame clones, though not all of them. V, J and clone size derive from that table, while D and trimming were established from the DNA sequence. This sample has roughly 670,000 clones, with approximately 90% found just once.

The specimen sequenced was peripheral blood. The V gene is TRBV6-1, the J gene TRBJ2-7, with TRBD1 identical over 9 bases. The clonotype comes from a woman aged 18-35 years with acute or convalescent COVID-19. CDR3 amino acids: CASSVAQIRDRATYEQYF. As DNA, the CDR3 is TGTGCCAGCAGTGTCGCCCAGATCCGGGACAGGGCGACCTACGAGCAGTACTTC.